The sequence of this T cell receptor (beta chain) was determined in a study of identical twins. The study, taken as a whole, reports: Out-of-frame alpha sequences that twins shared showed excess low generation probability.

Trimming shortened V by 4 bases and J by 3 bases, and 14 bases separated the two germline ends. The CDR3 consists of 16 residues. Looked up from germline, CDR1 is SGHRS and CDR2 is YFSETQ. TCRdb itself ran the 5' RACE reads through MiXCR, one entry per CDR3 protein. The table includes about 240,000 distinct CDR3 sequences, 6% to 8.5% detected once. This clonotype was recorded a few times. The antigen remains unidentified. The sample was also linked to a second study, of yellow fever vaccine responses in identical twins.

Sequencing was carried out using CD8+ T cells sorted from blood. This chain uses TRBV5-1 with TRBJ1-6; no reliable D call. This clonotype was obtained from a woman aged 18 to 35 in good health. CDR3 nucleotides: TGCGCCAGCAGCCGTCTGGGTGCCGGCTATAATTCACCCCTCCACTTT. Protein: CASSRLGAGYNSPLHF.